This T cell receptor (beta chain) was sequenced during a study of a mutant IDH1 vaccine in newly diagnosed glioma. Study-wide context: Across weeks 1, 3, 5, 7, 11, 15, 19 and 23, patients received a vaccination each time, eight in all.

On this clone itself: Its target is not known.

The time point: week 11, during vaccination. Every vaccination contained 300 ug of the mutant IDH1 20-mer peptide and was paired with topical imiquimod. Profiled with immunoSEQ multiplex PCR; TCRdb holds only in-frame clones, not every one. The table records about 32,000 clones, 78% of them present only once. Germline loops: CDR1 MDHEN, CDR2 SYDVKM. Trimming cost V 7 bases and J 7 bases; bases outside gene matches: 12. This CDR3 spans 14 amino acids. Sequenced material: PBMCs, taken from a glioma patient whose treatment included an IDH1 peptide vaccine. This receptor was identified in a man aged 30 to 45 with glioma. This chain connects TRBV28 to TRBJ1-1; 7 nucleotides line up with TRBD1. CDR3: CASIPTGVVGEAFF. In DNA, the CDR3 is TGTGCCAGCATCCCTACAGGGGTGGTCGGTGAAGCTTTCTTT.